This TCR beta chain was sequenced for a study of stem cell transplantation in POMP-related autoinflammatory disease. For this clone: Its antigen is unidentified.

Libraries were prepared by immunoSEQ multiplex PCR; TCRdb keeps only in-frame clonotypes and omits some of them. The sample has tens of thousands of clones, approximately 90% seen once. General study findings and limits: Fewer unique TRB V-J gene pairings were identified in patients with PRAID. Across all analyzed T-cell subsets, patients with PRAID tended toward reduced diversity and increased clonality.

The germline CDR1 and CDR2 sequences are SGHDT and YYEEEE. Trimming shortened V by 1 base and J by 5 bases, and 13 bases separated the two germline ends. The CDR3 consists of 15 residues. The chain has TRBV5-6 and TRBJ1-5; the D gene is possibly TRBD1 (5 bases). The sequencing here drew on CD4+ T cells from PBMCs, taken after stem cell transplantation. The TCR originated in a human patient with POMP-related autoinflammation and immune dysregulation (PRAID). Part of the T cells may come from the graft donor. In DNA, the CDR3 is TGTGCCAGCAGCTTGAATAGGGGTGCCTATCAGCCCCAGCATTTT. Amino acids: CASSLNRGAYQPQHF.